This T cell receptor beta chain was captured by sequencing in a study of cytomegalovirus exposure and HLA in healthy donors. Vbeta (60) and Jbeta (13) primers were used in the PCR. Generated by immunoSEQ multiplex PCR, the TCRdb table keeps only in-frame clones and is missing some. This sample has 110,000 to 150,000 clones; roughly 80% occur once, and the top ten carry roughly 4%. The CDR3 extends over 16 amino acids. The germline V and J ends were trimmed by 0 bases and 5 bases, with 13 bases remaining between them. Germline CDR1 reads LGHNA; CDR2 reads YSLEER. The source of this sequence is a woman aged 40 to 49 in good health and CMV-seropositive. Sequencing was done on a sample of PBMCs. This chain connects TRBV4-3 to TRBJ2-2; maybe TRBD2 (7 bases). CDR3 sequence reads: CASSQERGRGTGELFF. For the CDR3, the DNA is TGCGCCAGCAGCCAAGAACGGGGGCGGGGGACCGGGGAGCTGTTTTTT.